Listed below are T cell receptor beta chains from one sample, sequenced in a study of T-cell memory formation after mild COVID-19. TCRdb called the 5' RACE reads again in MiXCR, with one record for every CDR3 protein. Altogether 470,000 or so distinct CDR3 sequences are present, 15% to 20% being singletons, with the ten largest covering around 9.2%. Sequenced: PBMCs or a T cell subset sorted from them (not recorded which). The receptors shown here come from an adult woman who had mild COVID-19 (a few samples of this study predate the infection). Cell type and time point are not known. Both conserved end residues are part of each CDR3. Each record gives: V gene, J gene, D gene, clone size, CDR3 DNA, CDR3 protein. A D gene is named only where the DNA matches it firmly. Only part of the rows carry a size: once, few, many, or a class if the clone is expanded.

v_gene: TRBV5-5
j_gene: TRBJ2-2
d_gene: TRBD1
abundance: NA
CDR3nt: TGTGCCAGCAGCTTGTATATCGTGAGGACAGGGGACACCGGGGAGCTGTTTTTT
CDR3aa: CASSLYIVRTGDTGELFF

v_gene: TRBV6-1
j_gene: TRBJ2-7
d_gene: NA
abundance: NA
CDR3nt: TGTGCCAGCAGCGATCGCAGCCAATCCCTCCTCTCCTACGAGCAGTACTTC
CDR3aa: CASSDRSQSLLSYEQYF

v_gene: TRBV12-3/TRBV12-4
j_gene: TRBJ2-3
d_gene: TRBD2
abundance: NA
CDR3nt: TGTGCCAGCAGTTTGCTACTAGCGGGAGTAACAGATACGCAGTATTTT
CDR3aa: CASSLLLAGVTDTQYF

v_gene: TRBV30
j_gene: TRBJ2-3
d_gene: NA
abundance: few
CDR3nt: TGTGCCTGGAAGCCTTCAGGGGACCTCACAGATATGCAGTATTTT
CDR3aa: CAWKPSGDLTDMQYF

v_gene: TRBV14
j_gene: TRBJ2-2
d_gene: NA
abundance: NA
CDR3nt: TGTGCCAGCAGCGCAGGGGTATACACCGGGGAGCTGTTTTTT
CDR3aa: CASSAGVYTGELFF

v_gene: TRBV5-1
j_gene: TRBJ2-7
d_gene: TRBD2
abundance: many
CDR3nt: TGCGCCAGCAGCCCGGGACTAGCGGGGGTGAGTTCAAAGCAGTACTTC
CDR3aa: CASSPGLAGVSSKQYF

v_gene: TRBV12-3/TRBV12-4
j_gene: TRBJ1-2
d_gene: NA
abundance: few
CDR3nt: TGTGCCAGCACCGGGACTACAGGGAACTATGGCTACACCTTC
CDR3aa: CASTGTTGNYGYTF

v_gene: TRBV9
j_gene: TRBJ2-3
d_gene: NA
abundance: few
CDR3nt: TGTGCCAGCAGCGTGTATGGGAGCACAGATACGCAGTATTTT
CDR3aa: CASSVYGSTDTQYF

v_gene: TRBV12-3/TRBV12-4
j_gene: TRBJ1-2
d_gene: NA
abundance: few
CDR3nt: TGTGCCAGCAGTTTAACCCGGGGCGGTGGCTACACCTTC
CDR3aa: CASSLTRGGGYTF

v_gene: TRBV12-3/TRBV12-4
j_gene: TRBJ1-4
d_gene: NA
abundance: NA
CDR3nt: TGTGCCAGCAGTTTAGGGGTCACCCCATCAGGGCTGTTTTTT
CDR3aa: CASSLGVTPSGLFF

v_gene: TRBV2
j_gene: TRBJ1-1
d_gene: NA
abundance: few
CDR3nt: TGTGCCAGCAGTGGGGCCCCCGGAATGAACACTGAAGCTTTCTTT
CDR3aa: CASSGAPGMNTEAFF

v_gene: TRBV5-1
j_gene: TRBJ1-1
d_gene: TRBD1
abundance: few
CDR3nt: TGCGCCAGCATTGGGGACAGTGCCCATGAAGCTTTCTTT
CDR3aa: CASIGDSAHEAFF

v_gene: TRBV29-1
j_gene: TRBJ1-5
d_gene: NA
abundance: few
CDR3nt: TGCAGCGTAGCCCAGGGCAATCAGCCCCAGCATTTT
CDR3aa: CSVAQGNQPQHF

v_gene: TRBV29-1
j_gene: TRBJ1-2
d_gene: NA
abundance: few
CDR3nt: TGCAGCGTTGAGCTACGCAGGGCTAACTATGGCTACACCTTC
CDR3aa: CSVELRRANYGYTF

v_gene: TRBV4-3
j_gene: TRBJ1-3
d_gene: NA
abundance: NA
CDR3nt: TGCGCCAGCAGCCAAGATCTGGCGACGGCCGGGGGAGGAAACACCATATATTTT
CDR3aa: CASSQDLATAGGGNTIYF

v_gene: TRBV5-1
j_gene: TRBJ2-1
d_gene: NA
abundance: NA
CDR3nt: TGCGCCAGCAGCTTCCCATTAGCCGACTACAATGAGCAGTTCTTC
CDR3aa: CASSFPLADYNEQFF

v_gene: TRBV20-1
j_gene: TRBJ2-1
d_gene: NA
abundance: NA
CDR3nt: TGCAGTGCCACCGACCAAGTCCCCCATCGGAATGAGCAGTTCTTC
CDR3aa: CSATDQVPHRNEQFF

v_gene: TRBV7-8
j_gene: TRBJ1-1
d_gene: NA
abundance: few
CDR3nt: TGTGCCAGCAGCCGAAAAGGCGGGTCGGACACTGAAGCTTTCTTT
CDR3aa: CASSRKGGSDTEAFF

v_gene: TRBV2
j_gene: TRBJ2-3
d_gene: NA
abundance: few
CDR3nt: TGTGCCAGCTACAGTCCTGGGACGTCTAGCACAGATACGCAGTATTTT
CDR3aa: CASYSPGTSSTDTQYF

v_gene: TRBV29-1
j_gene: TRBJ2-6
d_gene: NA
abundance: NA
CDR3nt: TGCAGCGTTTACCTACATGACTCTGGGGCCAACGTCCTGACTTTC
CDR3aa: CSVYLHDSGANVLTF

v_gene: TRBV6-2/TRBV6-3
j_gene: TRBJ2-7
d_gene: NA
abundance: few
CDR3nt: TGTGCCAGCAGGCCTTTCGGACGGGGGTTCTCCTACGAGCAGTACTTC
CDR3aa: CASRPFGRGFSYEQYF

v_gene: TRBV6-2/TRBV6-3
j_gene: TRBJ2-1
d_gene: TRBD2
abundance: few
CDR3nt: TGTGCCAGCAGTTACGAGGTGGGGGGGACCTCCTACAATGAGCAGTTCTTC
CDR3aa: CASSYEVGGTSYNEQFF

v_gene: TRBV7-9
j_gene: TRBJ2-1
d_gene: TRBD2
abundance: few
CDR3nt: TGTGCCAGCAGCCCCCTGTTGCTAGCGGCTAGTAATGAGCAGTTCTTC
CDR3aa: CASSPLLLAASNEQFF

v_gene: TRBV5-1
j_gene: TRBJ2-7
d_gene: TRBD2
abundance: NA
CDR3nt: TGCGCCAGCAGCTTGGAGACTAGCGGGACCTCCTACGAGCAGTACTTC
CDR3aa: CASSLETSGTSYEQYF

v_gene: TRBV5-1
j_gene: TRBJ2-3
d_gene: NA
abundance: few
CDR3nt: TGCGCCAGCAGCCTTAGGACCGGGACACCAGATACGCAGTATTTT
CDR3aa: CASSLRTGTPDTQYF

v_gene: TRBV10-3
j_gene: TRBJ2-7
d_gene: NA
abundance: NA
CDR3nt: TGTGCCATCAGTGAGCCATGGGAAGACTACGAGCAGTACTTC
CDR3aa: CAISEPWEDYEQYF

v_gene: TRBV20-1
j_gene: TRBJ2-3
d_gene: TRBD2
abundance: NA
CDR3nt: TGCAGTGCTAGAGTAACAGCGGGGGGAGATACGCAGTATTTT
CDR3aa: CSARVTAGGDTQYF

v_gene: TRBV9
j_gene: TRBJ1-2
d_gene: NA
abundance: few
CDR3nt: TGTGCCAGCAGCGCCCACCAGCGAGGGGGTCTCTATGGCTACACCTTC
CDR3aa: CASSAHQRGGLYGYTF

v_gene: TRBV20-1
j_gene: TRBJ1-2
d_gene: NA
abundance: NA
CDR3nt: TGCAGTGCTAGAGCCACAGCTCATGGCTACACCTTC
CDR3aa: CSARATAHGYTF

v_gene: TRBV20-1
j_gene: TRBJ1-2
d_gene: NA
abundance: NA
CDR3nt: TGCAGTGCTAGATCCACAGGGTTGTCCTATGGCTACACCTTC
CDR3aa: CSARSTGLSYGYTF

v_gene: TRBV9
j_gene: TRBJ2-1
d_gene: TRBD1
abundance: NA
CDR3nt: TGTGCCAGCAGCGTAGGACAGGGGGACTACAATGAGCAGTTCTTC
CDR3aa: CASSVGQGDYNEQFF

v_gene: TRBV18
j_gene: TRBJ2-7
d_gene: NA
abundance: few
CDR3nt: TGTGCCAGCTCACCACCGGACAGATACTACGAGCAGTACTTC
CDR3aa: CASSPPDRYYEQYF

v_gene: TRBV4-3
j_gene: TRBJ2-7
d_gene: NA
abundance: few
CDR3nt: TGCGCCAGCAGCCAGGGGTTCGGACAGGTGCAGACTAGCCCTTTATCCTACGAGCAGTACTTC
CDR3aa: CASSQGFGQVQTSPLSYEQYF

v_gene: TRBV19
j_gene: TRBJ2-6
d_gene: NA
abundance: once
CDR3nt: TGTGCCAGTAGTACGAAGTCCGGGGCCAACGTCCTGACTTTC
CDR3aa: CASSTKSGANVLTF

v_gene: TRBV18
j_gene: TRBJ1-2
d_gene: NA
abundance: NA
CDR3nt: TGTGCCAGCTCACCAACAGCGCGGGATGGCTACACCTTC
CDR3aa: CASSPTARDGYTF

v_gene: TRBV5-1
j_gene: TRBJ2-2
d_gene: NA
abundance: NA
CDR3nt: TGCGCCAGCAGCTTGTTAACGTCGAGTATTCCCGGGGAGCTGTTTTTT
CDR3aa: CASSLLTSSIPGELFF

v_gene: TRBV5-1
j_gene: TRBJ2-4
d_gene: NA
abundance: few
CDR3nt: TGCGCCAGCAGCTCGACAGCCAAAAACATTCAGTACTTC
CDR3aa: CASSSTAKNIQYF

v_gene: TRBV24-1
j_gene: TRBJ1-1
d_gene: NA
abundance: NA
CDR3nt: TGTGCCACCAGTGATGGGGGGGCCGAGAACACTGAAGCTTTCTTT
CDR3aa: CATSDGGAENTEAFF

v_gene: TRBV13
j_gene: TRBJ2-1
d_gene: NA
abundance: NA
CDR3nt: TGTGCCAGCAGCTGGGGGGCCCACAATGAGCAGTTCTTC
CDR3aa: CASSWGAHNEQFF

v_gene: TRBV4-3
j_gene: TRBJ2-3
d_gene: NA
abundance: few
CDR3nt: TGCGCCAGCAGCCAAGACCCCTCAGATACGCAGTATTTT
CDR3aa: CASSQDPSDTQYF

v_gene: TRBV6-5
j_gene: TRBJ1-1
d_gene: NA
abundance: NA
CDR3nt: TGTGCCAGCAGAACCTCCGAGGGGCGCGATACTGAAGCTTTCTTT
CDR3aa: CASRTSEGRDTEAFF

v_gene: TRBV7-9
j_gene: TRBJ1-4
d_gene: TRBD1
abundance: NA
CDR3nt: TGTGCCAGCAGCCCACAGGGGGCAGGGGAAAAACTGTTTTTT
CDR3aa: CASSPQGAGEKLFF

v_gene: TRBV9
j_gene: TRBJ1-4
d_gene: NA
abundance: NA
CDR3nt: TGTGCCAGCCTCAACGGGGGTCGGGCCGGGAACGAAAAACTGTTTTTT
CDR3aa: CASLNGGRAGNEKLFF

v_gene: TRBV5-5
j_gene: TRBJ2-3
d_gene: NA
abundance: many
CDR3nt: TGTGCCAGCAGCTCCAGGTCGGGGTACGATACGCAGTATTTT
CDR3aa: CASSSRSGYDTQYF

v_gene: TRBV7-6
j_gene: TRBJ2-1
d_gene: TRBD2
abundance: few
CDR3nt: TGTGCCAGCAGCACAACCCCGGGACTAGCGGGAGGGCCTAGTTGGTCCAATGAGCAGTTCTTC
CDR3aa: CASSTTPGLAGGPSWSNEQFF

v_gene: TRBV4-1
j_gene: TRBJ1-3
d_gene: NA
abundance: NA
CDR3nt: TGCGCCAGCAGCCAATCTCGACCTAGCTCTGGAAACACCATATATTTT
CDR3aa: CASSQSRPSSGNTIYF

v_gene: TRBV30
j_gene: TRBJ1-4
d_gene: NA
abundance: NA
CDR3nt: TGTGCCTGGAGTGTACGGCGGAATGAAAAACTGTTTTTT
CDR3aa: CAWSVRRNEKLFF